This TCR beta chain is from a study of T cells in localized non-small cell lung cancer. Overall study results and limits: Measurement of T cell clonality placed uninvolved adjacent lung highest, above the level in tumor. The study sequenced only one region of the tumor. As a result, intratumor heterogeneity could not be excluded and remains possible. A median approximately 53 of the top 100 tumor clones appeared in adjacent lung. A raised T cell density in blood coincided with lengthier overall survival.

Repertoires were generated with immunoSEQ multiplex PCR, while TCRdb's copy carries only in-frame clones and drops some. The repertoire holds some 24,000 clones, with more than 85% as singletons. A remark on this clone: Its antigen remains unknown.

The clonotype comes from a man aged 35 to 69 with stage III squamous cell lung carcinoma. Here the sequenced sample was peripheral blood, taken before any cancer treatment.

In nucleotides, the CDR3 is TGCGCCAGCAGCCCCCGGACTAGCGGGGGGGGTTCCTACAATGAGCAGTTCTTC. Its translation is CASSPRTSGGGSYNEQFF. The chain uses TRBV4-3 and TRBJ2-1; TRBD2 aligns across 15 bases. This CDR3 is built from 18 residues. Germline V CDR1 and CDR2: LGHNA, YSLEER. The junction had 5 bases not matched to a gene; V was cut back by 4 bases and J by 1 base.